This is a list of T cell receptor beta chains from one sample in a study of blood T cell repertoires in COVID-19. The data were produced by immunoSEQ multiplex PCR, yet TCRdb's version contains in-frame clones alone and is incomplete. The data hold 260,000 or so clones, with approximately 84% observed a single time. Sequenced: PBMCs or T cells enriched from blood (not recorded which). The receptors here all came from a man in his late teens or twenties who had recovered from COVID-19. Both conserved end residues are part of each CDR3. The D gene is left open where the match is weak. Rows give clone size only sometimes, using once, few, many, or a class for an expanded clone.

CDR3aa: CASSLGYSYSNQPQHF
CDR3nt: TGTGCCAGCAGCTTAGGATACAGTTATAGCAATCAGCCCCAGCATTTT
d_gene: NA
v_gene: TRBV7-8
j_gene: TRBJ1-5
abundance: NA

CDR3aa: CASSQEFASGGQSTDTQYF
CDR3nt: TGTGCCAGCAGCCAAGAGTTCGCTAGCGGGGGGCAGAGCACAGATACGCAGTATTTT
d_gene: TRBD2
v_gene: TRBV3-1/TRBV3-2
j_gene: TRBJ2-3
abundance: NA

CDR3aa: CASSLPRGGDTDTQYF
CDR3nt: TGTGCCAGCAGCTTACCGCGGGGGGGCGACACAGATACGCAGTATTTT
d_gene: TRBD2
v_gene: TRBV7-9
j_gene: TRBJ2-3
abundance: NA

CDR3aa: CASSQEVMAAVLTGELFF
CDR3nt: TGTGCCAGCAGCCAAGAGGTCATGGCAGCGGTCCTGACCGGGGAGCTGTTTTTT
d_gene: NA
v_gene: TRBV3-1/TRBV3-2
j_gene: TRBJ2-2
abundance: NA

CDR3aa: CASSSQGTDTQYF
CDR3nt: TGTGCCAGCAGCTCACAGGGCACAGATACGCAGTATTTT
d_gene: NA
v_gene: TRBV4-2
j_gene: TRBJ2-3
abundance: once

CDR3aa: CASGSDRAGNTIYF
CDR3nt: TGTGCTAGTGGTTCGGACAGGGCTGGAAACACCATATATTTT
d_gene: TRBD1
v_gene: TRBV12-5
j_gene: TRBJ1-3
abundance: NA

CDR3aa: CAISEGTGKDGYTF
CDR3nt: TGTGCCATCAGTGAAGGGACAGGGAAGGATGGCTACACCTTC
d_gene: TRBD1
v_gene: TRBV10-3
j_gene: TRBJ1-2
abundance: NA

CDR3aa: CASGDGTPYEQYF
CDR3nt: TGTGCCAGCGGAGACGGGACACCCTACGAGCAGTACTTC
d_gene: NA
v_gene: TRBV2
j_gene: TRBJ2-7
abundance: NA

CDR3aa: CASSQTGALGGTEAFF
CDR3nt: TGCGCCAGCAGCCAAACAGGGGCCCTCGGGGGCACTGAAGCTTTCTTT
d_gene: TRBD1
v_gene: TRBV4-1
j_gene: TRBJ1-1
abundance: NA

CDR3aa: CASFNGEGTEQYF
CDR3nt: TGTGCCAGCTTTAACGGGGAGGGAACCGAGCAGTACTTC
d_gene: TRBD2
v_gene: TRBV2
j_gene: TRBJ2-7
abundance: NA

CDR3aa: CAWSRSSGNYNEQFF
CDR3nt: TGTGCCTGGAGTCGCTCTAGCGGGAACTACAATGAGCAGTTCTTC
d_gene: TRBD2
v_gene: TRBV30
j_gene: TRBJ2-1
abundance: NA

CDR3aa: CASSELGEGTQYF
CDR3nt: TGTGCCAGCAGTGAATTAGGGGAAGGTACGCAGTATTTT
d_gene: NA
v_gene: TRBV2
j_gene: TRBJ2-3
abundance: NA

CDR3aa: CASSTDRGLPNQPQHF
CDR3nt: TGTGCCAGCAGCACGGACAGGGGCCTACCCAATCAGCCCCAGCATTTT
d_gene: TRBD1
v_gene: TRBV7-9
j_gene: TRBJ1-5
abundance: NA

CDR3aa: CASSSPRGAYQETQYF
CDR3nt: TGTGCCAGCAGTTCCCCCCGGGGGGCGTACCAAGAGACCCAGTACTTC
d_gene: NA
v_gene: TRBV28
j_gene: TRBJ2-5
abundance: NA

CDR3aa: CASRTGIYTF
CDR3nt: TGTGCCAGCAGGACAGGTATCTACACCTTC
d_gene: NA
v_gene: TRBV2
j_gene: TRBJ1-2
abundance: NA

CDR3aa: CASSARGPRGSTIYF
CDR3nt: TGTGCCAGCAGCGCCAGGGGGCCTCGTGGAAGCACCATATATTTT
d_gene: TRBD1
v_gene: TRBV7-6
j_gene: TRBJ1-3
abundance: NA

CDR3aa: CASSLVPGQGAGEQYF
CDR3nt: TGCGCCAGCAGCTTGGTACCGGGACAGGGGGCGGGGGAGCAGTACTTC
d_gene: TRBD1
v_gene: TRBV5-1
j_gene: TRBJ2-7
abundance: few

CDR3aa: CASIAGGADYGYTF
CDR3nt: TGTGCCAGCATTGCAGGGGGCGCGGACTATGGCTACACCTTC
d_gene: TRBD1
v_gene: TRBV6-6
j_gene: TRBJ1-2
abundance: NA

CDR3aa: CASSLGTSESTDTQYF
CDR3nt: TGCGCCAGCAGCTTAGGCACTAGCGAGAGCACAGATACGCAGTATTTT
d_gene: TRBD2
v_gene: TRBV5-1
j_gene: TRBJ2-3
abundance: NA

CDR3aa: CSVRTARDRTEAFF
CDR3nt: TGCAGCGTTCGTACTGCCAGGGATCGGACTGAAGCTTTCTTT
d_gene: NA
v_gene: TRBV29-1
j_gene: TRBJ1-1
abundance: NA

CDR3aa: CSAGTKETQYF
CDR3nt: TGCAGTGCAGGGACAAAAGAGACCCAGTACTTC
d_gene: NA
v_gene: TRBV20-1
j_gene: TRBJ2-5
abundance: NA

CDR3aa: CASRTPGQPHEQYF
CDR3nt: TGTGCCAGCAGGACCCCGGGACAGCCCCACGAGCAGTACTTC
d_gene: TRBD1
v_gene: TRBV6-5
j_gene: TRBJ2-7
abundance: NA

CDR3aa: CASSPGLEGHEQYF
CDR3nt: TGTGCCAGCAGCCCAGGACTAGAAGGCCACGAGCAGTACTTC
d_gene: TRBD2
v_gene: TRBV11-3
j_gene: TRBJ2-7
abundance: once

CDR3aa: CASSRRTGEQYF
CDR3nt: TGTGCCAGCAGCCGGAGGACGGGCGAGCAGTACTTC
d_gene: NA
v_gene: TRBV3-1/TRBV3-2
j_gene: TRBJ2-7
abundance: NA

CDR3aa: CASSLASRQGEKRDTEAFF
CDR3nt: TGTGCCAGCAGCTTGGCCTCCCGACAGGGCGAAAAACGGGACACTGAAGCTTTCTTT
d_gene: TRBD1
v_gene: TRBV11-2
j_gene: TRBJ1-1
abundance: NA

CDR3aa: CASAAQGPNEKLFF
CDR3nt: TGTGCTAGTGCCGCACAGGGTCCTAATGAAAAACTGTTTTTT
d_gene: NA
v_gene: TRBV12-5
j_gene: TRBJ1-4
abundance: NA

CDR3aa: CASSFGEGGSYEQYF
CDR3nt: TGTGCCAGCAGTTTCGGTGAGGGTGGGTCCTACGAGCAGTACTTC
d_gene: NA
v_gene: TRBV27
j_gene: TRBJ2-7
abundance: few

CDR3aa: CASRDGGLAGNEQYF
CDR3nt: TGTGCCAGCAGGGACGGGGGACTAGCGGGAAACGAGCAGTACTTC
d_gene: TRBD2
v_gene: TRBV28
j_gene: TRBJ2-7
abundance: NA

CDR3aa: CAQLAGVGNEQFF
CDR3nt: TGTGCCCAACTAGCGGGAGTGGGTAATGAGCAGTTCTTC
d_gene: TRBD2
v_gene: TRBV30
j_gene: TRBJ2-1
abundance: NA

CDR3aa: CASSQSAGSKYF
CDR3nt: TGTGCCAGCAGTCAATCCGCCGGGAGCAAGTATTTT
d_gene: NA
v_gene: TRBV12-3/TRBV12-4
j_gene: TRBJ2-3
abundance: NA

CDR3aa: CASRKEGGGNEQFF
CDR3nt: TGTGCCAGCAGAAAGGAGGGAGGTGGCAATGAGCAGTTCTTC
d_gene: NA
v_gene: TRBV6-4
j_gene: TRBJ2-1
abundance: NA

CDR3aa: CASSQAVTGNSPLHF
CDR3nt: TGTGCCAGCAGCCAAGCGGTAACAGGAAATTCACCCCTCCACTTT
d_gene: NA
v_gene: TRBV3-1/TRBV3-2
j_gene: TRBJ1-6
abundance: NA

CDR3aa: CASSARGRLSGANVLTF
CDR3nt: TGTGCCAGCAGCGCCCGGGGTCGCCTCTCTGGGGCCAACGTCCTGACTTTC
d_gene: NA
v_gene: TRBV2
j_gene: TRBJ2-6
abundance: NA

CDR3aa: CASSTRQDTQYF
CDR3nt: TGTGCCAGCTCAACCCGACAGGATACGCAGTATTTT
d_gene: NA
v_gene: TRBV18
j_gene: TRBJ2-3
abundance: NA

CDR3aa: CASSPPGTGRTYEQYF
CDR3nt: TGTGCCAGCTCACCCCCAGGGACAGGCAGAACCTACGAGCAGTACTTC
d_gene: TRBD1
v_gene: TRBV18
j_gene: TRBJ2-7
abundance: few

CDR3aa: CASSSGQALWAFF
CDR3nt: TGTGCCAGCAGTTCGGGACAGGCCCTGTGGGCTTTCTTT
d_gene: TRBD1
v_gene: TRBV6-2/TRBV6-3
j_gene: TRBJ1-1
abundance: NA

CDR3aa: CASSLPGTGFTDTQYF
CDR3nt: TGTGCCAGCAGTTTACCCGGGACAGGGTTTACAGATACGCAGTATTTT
d_gene: TRBD1
v_gene: TRBV28
j_gene: TRBJ2-3
abundance: NA

CDR3aa: CASSLAAGGQYEQYF
CDR3nt: TGTGCCAGCAGCTTAGCGGCGGGGGGGCAATACGAGCAGTACTTC
d_gene: TRBD2
v_gene: TRBV7-2
j_gene: TRBJ2-7
abundance: NA

CDR3aa: CASREQGKTEAFF
CDR3nt: TGTGCCAGCAGGGAACAGGGGAAGACTGAAGCTTTCTTT
d_gene: TRBD1
v_gene: TRBV12-3/TRBV12-4
j_gene: TRBJ1-1
abundance: once

CDR3aa: CASSGQVLSYNEQFF
CDR3nt: TGTGCCAGCAGTGGACAGGTCTTATCCTACAATGAGCAGTTCTTC
d_gene: NA
v_gene: TRBV2
j_gene: TRBJ2-1
abundance: NA

CDR3aa: CASSLASGHSNQPQHF
CDR3nt: TGTGCCAGCAGCTTAGCGTCAGGTCATAGCAATCAGCCCCAGCATTTT
d_gene: NA
v_gene: TRBV7-9
j_gene: TRBJ1-5
abundance: NA

CDR3aa: CASLEGAEHTDTQYF
CDR3nt: TGTGCCAGCCTCGAGGGGGCGGAACACACAGATACGCAGTATTTT
d_gene: TRBD1
v_gene: TRBV6-5
j_gene: TRBJ2-3
abundance: once

CDR3aa: CASSRKLQGASYNEQFF
CDR3nt: TGCGCCAGCAGCCGCAAACTCCAGGGGGCATCGTACAATGAGCAGTTCTTC
d_gene: TRBD1
v_gene: TRBV4-1
j_gene: TRBJ2-1
abundance: NA

CDR3aa: CASSHQTGVNTEAFF
CDR3nt: TGTGCCAGCAGCCACCAGACAGGGGTGAACACTGAAGCTTTCTTT
d_gene: TRBD1
v_gene: TRBV3-1/TRBV3-2
j_gene: TRBJ1-1
abundance: once

CDR3aa: CASSHGQGLNSPLHF
CDR3nt: TGTGCCAGCAGCCACGGACAGGGTCTGAATTCACCCCTCCACTTT
d_gene: TRBD1
v_gene: TRBV7-9
j_gene: TRBJ1-6
abundance: NA

CDR3aa: CASSIVSSGEQYF
CDR3nt: TGTGCCAGTAGTATAGTCAGTTCAGGGGAGCAGTACTTC
d_gene: NA
v_gene: TRBV19
j_gene: TRBJ2-7
abundance: NA

CDR3aa: CASSRLEGGSGANEQYF
CDR3nt: TGTGCCAGCAGTCGGTTGGAGGGCGGGAGTGGGGCCAACGAGCAGTACTTC
d_gene: TRBD2
v_gene: TRBV6-6
j_gene: TRBJ2-7
abundance: few

CDR3aa: CASSEQGSDGYTF
CDR3nt: TGTGCCAGCAGTGAACAGGGGTCGGACGGCTACACCTTC
d_gene: NA
v_gene: TRBV6-1
j_gene: TRBJ1-2
abundance: NA

CDR3aa: CASSLDSGQDTQYF
CDR3nt: TGTGCCAGCAGCTTGGATTCTGGGCAGGATACGCAGTATTTT
d_gene: NA
v_gene: TRBV5-4
j_gene: TRBJ2-3
abundance: NA

CDR3aa: CASSLWTAQGERGSNYGYTF
CDR3nt: TGCGCCAGCAGCTTGTGGACGGCTCAGGGGGAGAGGGGAAGCAACTATGGCTACACCTTC
d_gene: TRBD1
v_gene: TRBV5-1
j_gene: TRBJ1-2
abundance: NA

CDR3aa: CASSAGDFGTQYF
CDR3nt: TGTGCTAGCAGCGCTGGAGATTTCGGGACCCAGTACTTC
d_gene: NA
v_gene: TRBV7-7
j_gene: TRBJ2-5
abundance: NA

CDR3aa: CASSRRQVVFHEQFF
CDR3nt: TGTGCCAGTAGCCGACGACAGGTTGTCTTCCATGAGCAGTTCTTC
d_gene: NA
v_gene: TRBV19
j_gene: TRBJ2-1
abundance: NA

CDR3aa: CASGSGGQGGTGVRNEQFF
CDR3nt: TGTGCTAGTGGATCCGGCGGACAGGGTGGAACGGGGGTACGCAATGAGCAGTTCTTC
d_gene: TRBD1
v_gene: TRBV12-5
j_gene: TRBJ2-1
abundance: NA

CDR3aa: CASIPQTGGLNYGYTF
CDR3nt: TGTGCCAGTATTCCCCAGACAGGGGGCCTAAACTATGGCTACACCTTC
d_gene: TRBD1
v_gene: TRBV19
j_gene: TRBJ1-2
abundance: few

CDR3aa: CASSYSDRAYEQYF
CDR3nt: TGTGCCAGCAGTTACTCGGACAGGGCCTACGAGCAGTACTTC
d_gene: TRBD1
v_gene: TRBV6-5
j_gene: TRBJ2-7
abundance: NA

CDR3aa: CASSPGQGLNTEAFF
CDR3nt: TGTGCCAGTAGTCCAGGACAGGGACTGAACACTGAAGCTTTCTTT
d_gene: TRBD1
v_gene: TRBV19
j_gene: TRBJ1-1
abundance: NA